This entry lists 29 T cell receptor beta chains sequenced from one sample in a study of blood T cell repertoires in COVID-19. Clones were read by immunoSEQ multiplex PCR, and TCRdb kept only the in-frame ones, dropping some. The repertoire holds 90,000 to 140,000 clones, with around 76% as singletons. Specimen: peripheral blood. The receptors stem from a woman in her sixties or seventies with acute or convalescent COVID-19.

A single count supports this clone. J is TRBJ1-1 and V is TRBV29-1; D is undetermined. There are 12 residues in the CDR3. The V end was cut by 7 bases, the J end by 7 bases, with 16 bases between. CDR1 is SQVTM and CDR2 is ANQGSEA in the germline V gene. The CDR3 region has the DNA TGCAGCGCCCGAACGCGGGGTTATGAAGCTTTCTTT. Translation: CSARTRGYEAFF.

The chain recombines TRBV6-5 with TRBJ2-7; D may be TRBD1 (6 bases). Germline-derived CDR1 and CDR2 are MNHEY and SVGAGI. V was cut by 6 bases and J by 3 bases, with 18 bases left in between. The CDR3 spans 15 residues. CDR3: CASSLTGLGYYEQYF. The CDR3 bases are TGTGCCAGCAGCCTCACAGGGTTAGGGTACTACGAGCAGTACTTC.

This chain links TRBV6-5 with TRBJ2-5; D uncertain. Between the trimmed V and J ends, which lost 0 bases and 2 bases, there was a span of 7 bases. The CDR3 has 14 amino acids. Germline CDR1 MNHEY, CDR2 SVGAGI. CDR3 sequence: CASSYSGQQETQYF. In DNA form, the CDR3 reads TGTGCCAGCAGTTACTCGGGCCAACAAGAGACCCAGTACTTC.

This clone showed up just once. The chain couples TRBV13 to TRBJ1-3; the D gene is possibly TRBD1 (6 bases). V was clipped by 5 bases and J by 0 bases, with 11 bases between them. In germline, CDR1 is PRHDT, CDR2 FYEKMQ (reference sequence). This CDR3 comprises 15 residues. The CDR3 sequence is CASSAPGASGNTIYF. CDR3 coding DNA: TGTGCCAGCAGCGCCCCAGGGGCCTCTGGAAACACCATATATTTT.

The chain links TRBV7-8 to TRBJ1-5; no definite D call. V was clipped by 2 bases and J by 3 bases, with 11 bases between them. CDR3 length: 15 residues. In germline, CDR1 is SGHVS, CDR2 FQNEAQ. CDR3 nucleotides: TGTGCCAGCAGCTTAAACCAGATTGCCAATCAGCCCCAGCATTTT. Amino acid sequence: CASSLNQIANQPQHF.

V is TRBV29-1 and J is TRBJ2-7; no definite D call. Trimming shortened V by 7 bases and J by 1 base, and 11 bases separated the two germline ends. The CDR3 loop spans 12 amino acids. Per germline, CDR1 SQVTM and CDR2 ANQGSEA. CDR3 in DNA: TGCAGCGGTAAAACAAATTCCTACGAGCAGTACTTC. Translation gives CSGKTNSYEQYF.

CDR3 sequence: CASSPSGTGGSGYTF. CDR3 bases: TGTGCCAGCAGTCCTTCCGGGACAGGGGGCTCAGGCTACACCTTC. The chain employs TRBV6-6 and TRBJ1-2; 12 nucleotides match TRBD1. The CDR3 has 15 amino acids. With 5 bases clipped from V and 8 bases from J, the junction kept 9 bases outside the gene matches. Germline lookup yields CDR1 MNHNY and CDR2 SVGAGI (reference sequence).

A single count supports this clone. This rearrangement joins TRBV5-1 to TRBJ1-1, with no clear D. Germline assignment: CDR1 SGHRS and CDR2 YFSETQ. Deletions cut 0 bases from V and 4 bases from J, with 7 bases between. This CDR3 is built from 13 residues. In DNA form, the CDR3 reads TGCGCCAGCAGCTTGGAGAGGGCCACTGAAGCTTTCTTT. Translating it yields CASSLERATEAFF. The variable domain in full, completed from reference TRBV5-1 and TRBJ1-1, reads KAGVTQTPRYLIKTRGQQVTLSCSPISGHRSVSWYQQTPGQGLQFLFEYFSETQRNKGNFPGRFSGRQFSNSRSEMNVSTLELGDSALYLCASSLERATEAFFGQGTRLTVV.

The CDR3 protein is CASSPQGSGARSEQFF. DNA for the CDR3: TGTGCCAGCAGCCCCCAGGGTAGCGGGGCCAGGAGTGAGCAGTTCTTC. The chain carries TRBV7-2 and TRBJ2-1, with 8 bases fitting TRBD2. Germline V gives CDR1 SGHTA, CDR2 FQGNSA. The ends lost 5 bases at V and 9 bases at J; junction bases unmatched: 15. This CDR3 spans 16 amino acids.

This chain uses TRBV5-1 with TRBJ1-5; tentative D call: TRBD1 (6 bases). The CDR3 covers 18 residues. From germline, CDR1 is SGHRS and CDR2 YFSETQ. Trimming pared 2 bases from V and 2 bases from J, leaving 20 bases between. The CDR3 here is CASSLGPGGGSGNQPQHF. CDR3 in DNA: TGCGCCAGCAGCTTAGGGCCGGGTGGGGGCTCTGGCAATCAGCCCCAGCATTTT.

This clone came up once. The chain is built from TRBV9 and TRBJ2-3, with 8 bases identical to TRBD1. This CDR3 spans 15 amino acids. The ends lost 4 bases at V and 3 bases at J; junction bases unmatched: 7. Germline CDR1 is SGDLS and CDR2 is YYNGEE. This chain's CDR3 is CASSSRDRPTDTQYF. CDR3 bases: TGTGCCAGCAGCTCCCGGGACAGGCCAACAGATACGCAGTATTTT.

The sample holds a few counts of this clone. J is TRBJ1-2 and V is TRBV2; 7 positions agree with TRBD1. Germline assignment: CDR1 SNHLY and CDR2 FYNNEI. This CDR3 comprises 15 residues. The V segment lost 6 bases and the J segment 0 bases; nucleotides outside the gene matches: 7. The CDR3 here is CASRGTGVTNYGYTF. Here the CDR3 DNA reads TGTGCCAGCAGAGGCACAGGGGTAACTAACTATGGCTACACCTTC.

The V gene is TRBV2, the J gene TRBJ2-3; 8 bases line up with TRBD1. The CDR3 contains 16 residues. The germline CDR1 and CDR2 sequences are SNHLY and FYNNEI. V dropped 1 base and J dropped 1; count of bases not matched to a gene: 4. CDR3: CASSEVVGQGTDTQYF. The CDR3 nucleotides are TGTGCCAGCAGTGAAGTGGTGGGACAGGGCACAGATACGCAGTATTTT.

This sequence joins TRBV5-4 and TRBJ1-2; D ambiguous. Trimming left V 0 bases short and J 2 bases short, with 8 bases between. The CDR3 contains 14 residues. The V gene's germline CDR1 is SGHNT and CDR2 YYREEE (reference sequence). CDR3 region: CASSLGGENYGYTF. The CDR3 coding sequence is TGTGCCAGCAGCTTGGGTGGGGAGAACTATGGCTACACCTTC.

The CDR3 bases are TGTGCCAGCAGCCCGGACAGGAATAATTCACCCCTCCACTTT. Protein product: CASSPDRNNSPLHF. The rearrangement joins TRBV7-9 to TRBJ1-6, with 7 bases matching TRBD1. The junction had 3 bases not matched to a gene; V was cut back by 5 bases and J by 5 bases. The CDR3 is made up of 14 amino acids. In germline, CDR1 is SEHNR, CDR2 FQNEAQ (reference sequence).

The J gene is TRBJ2-7, the V gene TRBV12-3 or TRBV12-4; a weak D match, TRBD1 (5 bases). This CDR3 contains 13 residues. V was shortened by 7 bases and J by 6 bases, with 16 bases between the two germline ends. The CDR3 is CASTQTRESEQYF. The CDR3 region has the DNA TGTGCCAGCACCCAGACCAGGGAAAGCGAGCAGTACTTC.

The V gene is TRBV20-1, the J gene TRBJ2-7; D not resolved. Germline CDR1 is DFQATT and CDR2 is SNEGSKA (reference sequence). This CDR3 region has 11 residues. V lost 3 bases and J 6 bases, leaving 9 bases between the germline ends. For the CDR3, the DNA is TGCAGTGCTAGTCTGGGCCCCGAGCAGTACTTC. This translates into CSASLGPEQYF.

The rearrangement links TRBV12-3 or TRBV12-4 to TRBJ1-2; maybe TRBD1 (5 bases). This CDR3 spans 13 amino acids. Trimming removed 2 bases from V and 5 bases from J, with 9 bases in between. The CDR3, as DNA: TGTGCCAGCAGTTTACAGGGAAAATATGGCTACACCTTC. Residues: CASSLQGKYGYTF.

V is TRBV6-2 or TRBV6-3 and J is TRBJ1-1; 10 nucleotides agree with TRBD1. The CDR3 sequence is 15 residues long. V trimming: 2 bases; J trimming: 1 base; junction bases outside the gene matches: 1. CDR1 is MNHEY, CDR2 SVGEGT, per germline. The CDR3 DNA reads as TGTGCCAGCAGTTACGGGGACAGGGGGAACACTGAAGCTTTCTTT. This sequence encodes CASSYGDRGNTEAFF.

Concerning this clone: The identical CDR3 is also encoded by other nucleotide sequences in the sample. The rearrangement uses TRBV5-1 and TRBJ2-7, with TRBD2 identical over 8 bases. The CDR3 is 16 residues long. V lost 8 bases to trimming and J lost 7 bases; unmatched junction nucleotides: 20. Germline loops: CDR1 SGHRS, CDR2 YFSETQ. This CDR3 is CASLSLWGGRGGEQYF. The CDR3, as DNA: TGCGCCAGTTTGAGCCTTTGGGGGGGCCGGGGGGGGGAGCAGTACTTC.

The chain joins TRBV6-2 or TRBV6-3 to TRBJ2-5; tentatively, D is TRBD2 (5 bases). CDR1 is MNHEY and CDR2 is SVGEGT in the germline V gene. V was cut by 5 bases and J by 4 bases, with 17 bases left in between. CDR3 length: 15 residues. For the CDR3, the DNA is TGTGCCAGCAGTGCCCCGTCGGAGGCGGGAGAGACCCAGTACTTC. It translates to CASSAPSEAGETQYF.

J is TRBJ2-6 and V is TRBV19; perhaps TRBD2 as D (5 bases). Germline CDR1 reads LNHDA; CDR2 reads SQIVND (reference sequence). Between the trimmed V and J ends, which lost 5 bases and 0 bases, there was a span of 11 bases. The CDR3 length is 16 residues. The CDR3 sequence is CASSVRAASGANVLTF. The CDR3 nucleotides are TGTGCCAGTAGTGTGAGGGCAGCCTCTGGGGCCAACGTCCTGACTTTC.

The chain employs TRBV12-5 and TRBJ1-6, with D possibly TRBD1 on 5 matching bases. CDR1 and CDR2 (germline): LGHNT, FRNRAP. Trimming cost V 7 bases and J 8 bases, with 15 bases left between them. CDR3 length: 14 amino acids. CDR3 in amino acids: CASATRTGDSPLHF. In DNA form, the CDR3 reads TGTGCTAGTGCCACGAGGACGGGGGATTCACCCCTCCACTTT. Full variable domain (missing parts from reference TRBV12-5 and TRBJ1-6): DARVTQTPRHKVTEMGQEVTMRCQPILGHNTVFWYRQTMMQGLELLAYFRNRAPLDDSGMPKDRFSAEMPDATLATLKIQPSEPRDSAVYFCASATRTGDSPLHFGNGTRLTVT.

The rearrangement joins TRBV3-1 (or the pseudogene TRBV3-2) to TRBJ1-1, with no clear D. The CDR3 is 15 residues long. Germline loops: CDR1 LGHDT, CDR2 YNNKEL (reference sequence). The V gene lost 0 bases and the J gene lost 4 bases, with 12 bases spanning the gap. The CDR3 reads CASSQDPVVGTEAFF. CDR3 coding DNA: TGTGCCAGCAGCCAAGATCCGGTGGTTGGCACTGAAGCTTTCTTT.

This chain uses TRBV7-2 with TRBJ2-7, with 8 bases that match TRBD1. Germline V CDR1 and CDR2: SGHTA, FQGNSA. The CDR3 is 15 amino acids. The junction had 6 bases not matched to a gene; V was cut back by 5 bases and J by 0 bases. For the CDR3, the DNA is TGTGCCAGCAGCCCAAGCGGACAGGGCTCCTACGAGCAGTACTTC. This encodes CASSPSGQGSYEQYF. The full variable domain, its missing parts supplied by reference TRBV7-2 and TRBJ2-7, is GAGVSQSPSNKVTEKGKDVELRCDPISGHTALYWYRQSLGQGLEFLIYFQGNSAPDKSGLPSDRFSAERTGGSVSTLTIQRTQQEDSAVYLCASSPSGQGSYEQYFGPGTRLTVT.

V gene TRBV27 combines with J gene TRBJ2-7; TRBD2 aligns across 10 bases. V was pared by 3 bases and J by 1 base, with 6 bases of the junction left unmatched. The germline V gene has CDR1 MNHEY and CDR2 SMNVEV (reference sequence). The CDR3 covers 16 residues. This CDR3 reads CASSFSIAGGSYEQYF. CDR3 in DNA: TGTGCCAGCAGTTTCTCGATAGCGGGGGGTTCCTACGAGCAGTACTTC.

In its sample, this clone was seen once. The chain links TRBV2 to TRBJ1-1; D is unresolved. Trimming cost V 4 bases and J 0 bases, with 3 bases left between them. This CDR3 is 12 amino acids long. The germline V gene has CDR1 SNHLY and CDR2 FYNNEI. CDR3 DNA: TGTGCCAGCAGTGTAGTGAACACTGAAGCTTTCTTT. This gives the protein CASSVVNTEAFF. The variable domain in full, with the rest retrieved from reference TRBV2 and TRBJ1-1, is EPEVTQTPSHQVTQMGQEVILRCVPISNHLYFYWYRQILGQKVEFLVSFYNNEISEKSEIFDDQFSVERPDGSNFTLKIRSTKLEDSAMYFCASSVVNTEAFFGQGTRLTVV.

The chain employs TRBV30 and TRBJ1-2, with TRBD1 matching 7 bases. This CDR3 has 13 amino acids. Germline values: CDR1 GTSNPN, CDR2 SVGIG (reference sequence). The V gene end was trimmed by 2 bases and the J gene end by 5 bases; junction bases not matched to a gene: 5. The CDR3: CAWSPGTAYGYTF. The CDR3 nucleotides are TGTGCCTGGAGTCCCGGGACAGCTTATGGCTACACCTTC.

The genes are TRBV5-1 and TRBJ2-7, with TRBD1 matching 7 bases. Germline-derived CDR1 and CDR2 are SGHRS and YFSETQ. V lost 3 bases to trimming and J lost 3 bases; unmatched junction nucleotides: 6. The CDR3 covers 14 residues. The CDR3 DNA reads as TGCGCCAGCAGCTCGGGACAGATGGGCTACGAGCAGTACTTC. The encoded protein is CASSSGQMGYEQYF.